These T cell receptor beta chains were read from a single sample in a study of T-cell reconstitution after alpha-beta-depleted transplantation in children. TCRdb re-analysed the PCR reads in MiXCR, keeping a single row per CDR3 protein. The sample lists hundreds of thousands of distinct CDR3 sequences, roughly 17% occurring once. The sequencing here drew on PBMCs from the stem cell graft donor, taken from the stem cell graft. These receptors all stem from a human donor who donated a stem cell graft to a child with acute myeloid leukemia. The conserved cysteine and the conserved F or W are not part of the CDR3 here. Each record gives: D gene, V gene, J gene, CDR3 protein. A D gene is named only where the DNA matches it firmly.

>TRBD1|TRBV29-1|TRBJ2-3
SGGQTSTDTQY
>-|TRBV10-3|TRBJ2-3
AISESEASTDTQY
>TRBD1|TRBV28|TRBJ2-5
ASSWPGQGKETQY
>-|TRBV7-2|TRBJ2-3
ASSRSTDTQY
>TRBD2|TRBV5-5|TRBJ2-7
ASSFPPSGAYEQY
>TRBD2|TRBV11-2|TRBJ2-1
ASSPVRASSGGHHNEQF
>-|TRBV5-1|TRBJ1-2
ASSLTGEGYT
>-|TRBV5-1|TRBJ1-4
ASSLSNEKLF
>TRBD1|TRBV5-1|TRBJ2-5
ASSLADREQQTQY
>TRBD1|TRBV6-2/TRBV6-3|TRBJ1-1
ASSAKGAAEAF
>-|TRBV20-1|TRBJ1-2
SASPLSPYGYT
>-|TRBV12-3/TRBV12-4|TRBJ2-3
ASSSHGDTQY
>-|TRBV12-3/TRBV12-4|TRBJ2-5
ASSLMSGTARETQY
>TRBD1|TRBV20-1|TRBJ1-1
SAGGQWNTEAF
>-|TRBV6-1|TRBJ1-6
ASSPAGAFSPLH
>-|TRBV5-5|TRBJ1-2
ASSLIFQGLDGYT
>TRBD2|TRBV13|TRBJ2-1
ASSSEGGGARNEQF
>-|TRBV7-2|TRBJ1-6
ASSSQAPSSYNSPLH
>-|TRBV5-1|TRBJ1-4
ASSSYQGNEKLF
>TRBD2|TRBV18|TRBJ2-1
ASWTGTSGVYNEQF
>-|TRBV12-3/TRBV12-4|TRBJ1-5
ASSLTQYQPQH
>TRBD1|TRBV10-3|TRBJ2-3
AISDRDRGTDTQY
>-|TRBV5-1|TRBJ1-2
ASSTQGTDYGYT
>-|TRBV12-3/TRBV12-4|TRBJ1-1
ASSLRGVGNTEAF
>-|TRBV12-3/TRBV12-4|TRBJ2-3
ASSDRTDTQY
>-|TRBV20-1|TRBJ2-3
SARLDTLRTDTQY
>TRBD1|TRBV18|TRBJ1-2
ASSRRTGGGGYT
>-|TRBV7-9|TRBJ2-1
ASSPSQDGNNEQF
>TRBD2|TRBV7-2|TRBJ2-7
ASRVAGIYEQY
>-|TRBV12-3/TRBV12-4|TRBJ2-3
ASRRQEVTDTQY
>-|TRBV7-2|TRBJ2-5
ASSPDRWGYQETQY
>-|TRBV30|TRBJ2-3
AWRVGGGSTDTQY
>-|TRBV20-1|TRBJ2-2
SAREAGAPDTGELF
>TRBD1|TRBV10-1|TRBJ1-6
ASSFDRESLH
>-|TRBV29-1|TRBJ1-1
SVESFGNTEAF
>TRBD2|TRBV7-2|TRBJ2-5
ASSLGTSGGGETQY
>TRBD1|TRBV7-2|TRBJ2-7
ASSTPGQGTYEQY
>-|TRBV5-1|TRBJ2-7
ASSCEEYRAYEQY
>-|TRBV5-6|TRBJ2-5
ASSLGLASETQY
>-|TRBV30|TRBJ2-7
AWAGTYEQY
>-|TRBV27|TRBJ2-3
ASSPNAGTAGSQY
>-|TRBV6-2/TRBV6-3|TRBJ2-1
ASTPRTRSSYNEQF
>TRBD1|TRBV24-1|TRBJ1-5
AIQQGGNQPQH
>-|TRBV6-1|TRBJ2-1
ASSPRGFGYNEQF
>TRBD2|TRBV9|TRBJ2-7
ASSGLAGPSYEQY
>TRBD1|TRBV20-1|TRBJ2-5
SARHRGQETQY
>TRBD1|TRBV18|TRBJ1-1
ASSPIRDRGTTEAF
>-|TRBV27|TRBJ2-3
ASSLSRLPPTDTQY
>-|TRBV4-3|TRBJ1-4
ASSPGHHNEKLF
>TRBD1|TRBV12-3/TRBV12-4|TRBJ2-3
ASSLRQGAIDTQY
>TRBD1|TRBV7-9|TRBJ1-5
ASSLAGRTGAPAQH
>-|TRBV12-3/TRBV12-4|TRBJ2-7
ASSVTRGNYEQY
>TRBD2|TRBV11-1|TRBJ2-3
ASRIPGLASSSTDTQY
>TRBD2|TRBV11-2|TRBJ2-6
ASSYRLAGGLPGANVLT
>-|TRBV28|TRBJ2-7
ASSPNFLSSYEQY
>TRBD2|TRBV3-1|TRBJ2-5
ASFGLERGETQY